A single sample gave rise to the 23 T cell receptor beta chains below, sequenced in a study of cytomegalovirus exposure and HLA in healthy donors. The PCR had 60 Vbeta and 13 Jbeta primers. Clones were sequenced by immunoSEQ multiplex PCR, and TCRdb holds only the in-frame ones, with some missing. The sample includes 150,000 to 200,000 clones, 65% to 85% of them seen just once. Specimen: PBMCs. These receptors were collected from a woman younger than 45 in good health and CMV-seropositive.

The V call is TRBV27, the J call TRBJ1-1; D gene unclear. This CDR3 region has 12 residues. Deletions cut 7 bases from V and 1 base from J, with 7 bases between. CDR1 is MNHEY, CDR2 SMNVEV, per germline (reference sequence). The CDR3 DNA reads TGTGCCAGCAAACGGGGGAACACTGAAGCTTTCTTT. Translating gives CASKRGNTEAFF.

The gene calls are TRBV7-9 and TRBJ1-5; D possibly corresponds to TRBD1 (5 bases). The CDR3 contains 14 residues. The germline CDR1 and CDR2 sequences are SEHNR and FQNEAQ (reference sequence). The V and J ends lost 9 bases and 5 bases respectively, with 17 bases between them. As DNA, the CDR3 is TGTGCCAGTAATACGGGGGGGTATTATCAGCCCCAGCATTTT. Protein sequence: CASNTGGYYQPQHF.

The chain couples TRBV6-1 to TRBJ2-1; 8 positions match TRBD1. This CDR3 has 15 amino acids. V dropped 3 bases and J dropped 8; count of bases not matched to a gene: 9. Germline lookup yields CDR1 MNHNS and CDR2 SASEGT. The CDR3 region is CASSEVGTGLHEQFF. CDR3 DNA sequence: TGTGCCAGCAGTGAGGTCGGGACAGGATTACATGAGCAGTTCTTC.

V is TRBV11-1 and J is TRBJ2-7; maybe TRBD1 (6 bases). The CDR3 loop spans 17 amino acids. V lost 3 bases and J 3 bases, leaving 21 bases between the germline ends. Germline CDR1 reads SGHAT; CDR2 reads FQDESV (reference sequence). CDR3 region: CASSFRAPGDTYYEQYF. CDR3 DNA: TGTGCCAGCAGCTTTAGGGCCCCCGGGGACACGTACTACGAGCAGTACTTC.

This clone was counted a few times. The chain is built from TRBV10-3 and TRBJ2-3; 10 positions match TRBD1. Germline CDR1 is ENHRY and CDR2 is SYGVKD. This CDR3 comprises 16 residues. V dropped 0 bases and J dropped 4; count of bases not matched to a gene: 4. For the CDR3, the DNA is TGTGCCATCAGTGAGTCTTGGACAGGGGGGGCAGATACGCAGTATTTT. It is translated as CAISESWTGGADTQYF.

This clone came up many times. CDR3 DNA sequence: TGTGCCAGTAGACTCGACAGGGGGGGTGAAGCTTTCTTT. It translates to CASRLDRGGEAFF. The chain couples TRBV19 to TRBJ1-1; 9 positions match TRBD1. The length of the CDR3 is 13 residues. The ends lost 6 bases at V and 7 bases at J; junction bases unmatched: 6. Germline V gene lookup returns CDR1 LNHDA and CDR2 SQIVND (reference sequence).

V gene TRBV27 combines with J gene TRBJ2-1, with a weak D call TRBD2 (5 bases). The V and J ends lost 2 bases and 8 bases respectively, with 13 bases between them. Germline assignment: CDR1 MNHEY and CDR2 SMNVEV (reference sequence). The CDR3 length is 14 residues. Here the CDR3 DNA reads TGTGCCAGCAGTTTAAGTCGCGTCGGGGATGAGCAGTTCTTC. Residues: CASSLSRVGDEQFF.

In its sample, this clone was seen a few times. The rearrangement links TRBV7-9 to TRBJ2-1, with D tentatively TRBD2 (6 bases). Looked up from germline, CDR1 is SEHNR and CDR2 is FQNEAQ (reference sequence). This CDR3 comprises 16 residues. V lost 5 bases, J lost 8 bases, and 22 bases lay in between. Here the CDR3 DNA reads TGTGCCAGCAGCGCGCACCCGGCGACTAGTATCGATGAGCAGTTCTTC. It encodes CASSAHPATSIDEQFF.

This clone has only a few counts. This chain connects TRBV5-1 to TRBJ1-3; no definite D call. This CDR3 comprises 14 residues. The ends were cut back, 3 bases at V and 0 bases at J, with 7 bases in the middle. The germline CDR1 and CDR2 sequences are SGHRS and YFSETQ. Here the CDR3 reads CASSSVSSGNTIYF. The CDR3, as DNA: TGCGCCAGCAGCTCCGTTTCCTCTGGAAACACCATATATTTT.

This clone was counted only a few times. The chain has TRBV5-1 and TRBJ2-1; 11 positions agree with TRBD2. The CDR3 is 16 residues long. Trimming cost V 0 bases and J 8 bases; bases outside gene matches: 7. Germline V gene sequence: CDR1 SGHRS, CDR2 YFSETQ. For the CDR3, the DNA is TGCGCCAGCAGCTTGGGTAGCGGGGGGGTTATCGATGAGCAGTTCTTC. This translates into CASSLGSGGVIDEQFF.

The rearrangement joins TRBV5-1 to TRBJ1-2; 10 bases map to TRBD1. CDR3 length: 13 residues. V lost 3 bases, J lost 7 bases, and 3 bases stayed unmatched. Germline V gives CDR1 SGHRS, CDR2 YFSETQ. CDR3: CASSWGDRGGYTF. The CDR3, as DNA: TGCGCCAGCAGCTGGGGGGACAGGGGTGGCTACACCTTC.

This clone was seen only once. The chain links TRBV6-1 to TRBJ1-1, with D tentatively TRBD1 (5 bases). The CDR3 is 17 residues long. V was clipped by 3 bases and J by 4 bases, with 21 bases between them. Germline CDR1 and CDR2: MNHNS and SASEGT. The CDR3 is CASSDIRLSGRFTEAFF. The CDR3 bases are TGTGCCAGCAGTGACATTCGCTTATCAGGGCGGTTCACTGAAGCTTTCTTT.

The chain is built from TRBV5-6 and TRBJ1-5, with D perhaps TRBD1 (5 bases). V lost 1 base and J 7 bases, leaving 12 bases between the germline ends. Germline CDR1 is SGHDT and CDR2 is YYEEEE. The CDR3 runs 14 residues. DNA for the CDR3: TGTGCCAGCAGCTTGAATGGGGCGGACCAGCCCCAGCATTTT. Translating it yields CASSLNGADQPQHF. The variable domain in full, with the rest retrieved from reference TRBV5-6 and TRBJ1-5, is DAGVTQSPTHLIKTRGQQVTLRCSPKSGHDTVSWYQQALGQGPQFIFQYYEEEERQRGNFPDRFSGHQFPNYSSELNVNALLLGDSALYLCASSLNGADQPQHFGDGTRLSIL.

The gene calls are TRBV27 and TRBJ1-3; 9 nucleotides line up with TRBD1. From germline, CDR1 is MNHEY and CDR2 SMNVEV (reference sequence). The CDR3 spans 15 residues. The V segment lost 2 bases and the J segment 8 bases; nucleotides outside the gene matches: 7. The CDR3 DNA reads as TGTGCCAGCAGTTTAGACGGGACAGGGCACGACACCATATATTTT. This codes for CASSLDGTGHDTIYF.

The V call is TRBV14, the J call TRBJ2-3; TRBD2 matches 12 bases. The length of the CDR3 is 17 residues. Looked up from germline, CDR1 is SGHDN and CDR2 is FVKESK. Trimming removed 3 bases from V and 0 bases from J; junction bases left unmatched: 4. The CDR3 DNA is TGTGCCAGCAGCCAGGGGACTAGCGGGTCTAGCACAGATACGCAGTATTTT. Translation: CASSQGTSGSSTDTQYF.

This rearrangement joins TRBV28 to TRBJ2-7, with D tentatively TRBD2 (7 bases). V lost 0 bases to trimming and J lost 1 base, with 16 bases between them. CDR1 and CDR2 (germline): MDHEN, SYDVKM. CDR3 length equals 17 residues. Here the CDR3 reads CASSLWGGGVASYEQYF. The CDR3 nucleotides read TGTGCCAGCAGTTTATGGGGAGGGGGGGTGGCTTCCTACGAGCAGTACTTC. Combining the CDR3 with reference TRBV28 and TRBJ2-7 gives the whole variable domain DVKVTQSSRYLVKRTGEKVFLECVQDMDHENMFWYRQDPGLGLRLIYFSYDVKMKEKGDIPEGYSVSREKKERFSLILESASTNQTSMYLCASSLWGGGVASYEQYFGPGTRLTVT.

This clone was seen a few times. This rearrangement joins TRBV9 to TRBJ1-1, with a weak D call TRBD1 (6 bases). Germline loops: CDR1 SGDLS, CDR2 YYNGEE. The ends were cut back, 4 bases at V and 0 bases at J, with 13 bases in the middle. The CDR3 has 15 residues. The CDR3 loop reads CASSPGTLMNTEAFF. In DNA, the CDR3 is TGTGCCAGCAGCCCTGGGACATTAATGAACACTGAAGCTTTCTTT. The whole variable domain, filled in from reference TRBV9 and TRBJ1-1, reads DSGVTQTPKHLITATGQRVTLRCSPRSGDLSVYWYQQSLDQGLQFLIQYYNGEERAKGNILERFSAQQFPDLHSELNLSSLELGDSALYFCASSPGTLMNTEAFFGQGTRLTVV.

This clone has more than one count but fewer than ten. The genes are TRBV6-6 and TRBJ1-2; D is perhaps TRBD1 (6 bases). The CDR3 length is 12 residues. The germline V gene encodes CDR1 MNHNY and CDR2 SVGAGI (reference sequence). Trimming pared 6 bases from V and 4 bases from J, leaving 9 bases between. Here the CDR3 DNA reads TGTGCCAGCAGAGGGGGAAGCTATGGCTACACCTTC. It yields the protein CASRGGSYGYTF.

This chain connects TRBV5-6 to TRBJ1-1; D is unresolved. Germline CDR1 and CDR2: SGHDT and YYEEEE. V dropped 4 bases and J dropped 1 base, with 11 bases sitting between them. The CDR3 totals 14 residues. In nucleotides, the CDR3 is TGTGCCAGCAGCACGGGGATTTGGAACACTGAAGCTTTCTTT. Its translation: CASSTGIWNTEAFF.

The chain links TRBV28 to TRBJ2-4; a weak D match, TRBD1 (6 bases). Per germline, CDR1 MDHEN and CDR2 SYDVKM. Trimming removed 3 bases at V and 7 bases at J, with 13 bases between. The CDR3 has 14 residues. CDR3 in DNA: TGTGCCAGCAGTTTTGCAGGGGCGCGGAACATTCAGTACTTC. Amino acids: CASSFAGARNIQYF. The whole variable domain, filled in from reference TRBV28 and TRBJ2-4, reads DVKVTQSSRYLVKRTGEKVFLECVQDMDHENMFWYRQDPGLGLRLIYFSYDVKMKEKGDIPEGYSVSREKKERFSLILESASTNQTSMYLCASSFAGARNIQYFGAGTRLSVL.

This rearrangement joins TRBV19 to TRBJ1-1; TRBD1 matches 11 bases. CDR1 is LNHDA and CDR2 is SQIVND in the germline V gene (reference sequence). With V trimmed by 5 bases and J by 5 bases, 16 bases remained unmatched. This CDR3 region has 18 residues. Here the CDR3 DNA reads TGTGCCAGTAGTCCCCCGGTCGGACAGGGGGCACGCAGAACTGAAGCTTTCTTT. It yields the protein CASSPPVGQGARRTEAFF.

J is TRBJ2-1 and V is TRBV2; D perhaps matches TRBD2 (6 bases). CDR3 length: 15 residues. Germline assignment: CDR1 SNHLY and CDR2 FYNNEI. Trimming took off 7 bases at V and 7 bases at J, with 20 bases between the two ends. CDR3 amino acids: CASIGQWFGGNEQFF. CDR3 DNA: TGTGCCAGCATAGGCCAGTGGTTTGGAGGGAATGAGCAGTTCTTC.

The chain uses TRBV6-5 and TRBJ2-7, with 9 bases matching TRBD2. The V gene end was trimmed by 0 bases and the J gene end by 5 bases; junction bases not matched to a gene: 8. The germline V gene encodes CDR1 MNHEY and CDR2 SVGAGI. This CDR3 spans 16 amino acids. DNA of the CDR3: TGTGCCAGCAGTTACTCGATGCATAGCGGGGGCGACGAGCAGTACTTC. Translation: CASSYSMHSGGDEQYF.